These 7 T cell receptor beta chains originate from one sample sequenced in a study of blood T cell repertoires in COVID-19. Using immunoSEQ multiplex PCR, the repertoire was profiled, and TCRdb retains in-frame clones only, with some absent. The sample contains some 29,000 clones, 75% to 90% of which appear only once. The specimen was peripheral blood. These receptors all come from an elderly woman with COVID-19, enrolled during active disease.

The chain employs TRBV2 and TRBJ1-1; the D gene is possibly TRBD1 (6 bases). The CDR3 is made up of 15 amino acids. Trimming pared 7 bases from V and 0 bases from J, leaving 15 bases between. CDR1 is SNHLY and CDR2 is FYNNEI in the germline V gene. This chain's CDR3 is CASNLDSRMNTEAFF. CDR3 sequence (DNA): TGTGCCAGCAACCTGGACAGCCGCATGAACACTGAAGCTTTCTTT.

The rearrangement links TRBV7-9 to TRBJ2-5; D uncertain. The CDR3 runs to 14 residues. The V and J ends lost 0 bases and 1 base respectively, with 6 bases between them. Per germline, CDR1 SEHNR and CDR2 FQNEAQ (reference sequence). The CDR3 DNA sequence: TGTGCCAGCAGCTTAGCTATTAGCCAAGAGACCCAGTACTTC. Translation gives CASSLAISQETQYF.

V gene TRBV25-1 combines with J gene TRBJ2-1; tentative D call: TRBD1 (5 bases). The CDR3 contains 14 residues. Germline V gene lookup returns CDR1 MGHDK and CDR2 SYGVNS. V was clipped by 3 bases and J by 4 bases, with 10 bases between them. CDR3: CASSETRQYNEQFF. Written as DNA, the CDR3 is TGTGCCAGCAGTGAGACGAGACAGTACAATGAGCAGTTCTTC.

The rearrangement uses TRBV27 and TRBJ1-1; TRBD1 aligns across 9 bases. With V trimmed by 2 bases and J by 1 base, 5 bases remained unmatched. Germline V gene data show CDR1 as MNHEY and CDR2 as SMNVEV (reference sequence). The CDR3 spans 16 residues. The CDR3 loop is CASSLLAGQGNTEAFF. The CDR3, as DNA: TGTGCCAGCAGTTTACTCGCGGGACAGGGGAACACTGAAGCTTTCTTT.

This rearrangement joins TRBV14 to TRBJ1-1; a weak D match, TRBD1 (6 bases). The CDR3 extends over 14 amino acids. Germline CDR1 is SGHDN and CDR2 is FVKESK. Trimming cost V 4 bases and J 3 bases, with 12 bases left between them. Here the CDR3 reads CASSRTDWDTEAFF. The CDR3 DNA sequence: TGTGCCAGCAGCCGGACAGATTGGGACACTGAAGCTTTCTTT.

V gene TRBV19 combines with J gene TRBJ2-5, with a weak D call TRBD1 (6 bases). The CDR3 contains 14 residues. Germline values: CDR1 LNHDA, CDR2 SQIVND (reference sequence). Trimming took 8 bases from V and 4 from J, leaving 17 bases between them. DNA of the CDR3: TGTGCCAGTGGTGGGCAGGGGATAGCAGAGACCCAGTACTTC. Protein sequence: CASGGQGIAETQYF.

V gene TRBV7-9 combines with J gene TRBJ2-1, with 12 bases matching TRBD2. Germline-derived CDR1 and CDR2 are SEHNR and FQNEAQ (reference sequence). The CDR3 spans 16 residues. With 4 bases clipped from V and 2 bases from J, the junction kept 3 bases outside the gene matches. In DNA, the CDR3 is TGTGCCAGCAGCTGGACTAGCGGGGAAACCTACAATGAGCAGTTCTTC. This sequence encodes CASSWTSGETYNEQFF.